What follows is one T cell receptor beta chain and its context. This sample is part of a study of tumor and adjacent non-tumor tissue in lung cancer. A modified ARM-PCR protocol with three rounds of nested PCR amplified TCRbeta. Each CDR3 protein is one row after TCRdb ran MiXCR on the multiplex PCR reads. Of 200,000 to 250,000 distinct CDR3 sequences listed, 71% are singletons. RNA was extracted from bulk tissue without any cell sorting. V lost 1 base to trimming and J lost 3 bases, with 7 bases between them. The CDR3 extends over 13 amino acids. Germline-derived CDR1 and CDR2 are MGHRA and YSYEKL. This TCR came from a man in his sixties with non-small cell lung cancer. The sequencing input was lung tumor tissue. V usage is TRBV4-1 and J usage is TRBJ2-7; tentatively, D is TRBD1 (5 bases). CDR3 in DNA: TGCGCCAGCAGCCAAGGACAGCACTACGAGCAGTACTTC. This translates into CASSQGQHYEQYF.